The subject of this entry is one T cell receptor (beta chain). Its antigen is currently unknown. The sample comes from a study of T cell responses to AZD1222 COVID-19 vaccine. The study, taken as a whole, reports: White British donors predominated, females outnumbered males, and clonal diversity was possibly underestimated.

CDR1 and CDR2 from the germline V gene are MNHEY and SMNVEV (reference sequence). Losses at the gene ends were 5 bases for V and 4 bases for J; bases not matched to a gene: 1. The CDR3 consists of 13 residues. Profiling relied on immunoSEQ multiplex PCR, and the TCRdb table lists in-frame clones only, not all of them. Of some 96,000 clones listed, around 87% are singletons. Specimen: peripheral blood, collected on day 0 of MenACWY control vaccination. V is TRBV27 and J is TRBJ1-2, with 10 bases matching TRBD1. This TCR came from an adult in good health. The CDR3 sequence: CASSDRGPYGYTF. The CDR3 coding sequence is TGTGCCAGCAGTGACAGGGGGCCCTATGGCTACACCTTC.